These T cell receptor beta chains were read from a single sample in a study of CD4 T cells in relation to SARS-CoV-2 and coronaviruses. Sequencing used immunoSEQ multiplex PCR; TCRdb keeps in-frame clones, though not all of them. Of 40,000 or so clones listed, around 85% are singletons. Specimen: memory CD4+ T cells from PBMCs. All receptors come from an adult with COVID-19. CDR3s include the opening cysteine and the closing phenylalanine or tryptophan. D genes are given only for firm matches. The size field is filled for only some rows; it gives once, few, many or a size class.

CDR3nt: TGTGCCATCAGTGAGGACAGGGGGCGTGGAGCGCAGTACTTC; CDR3aa: CAISEDRGRGAQYF; v_gene: TRBV10-3; j_gene: TRBJ2-7; d_gene: TRBD1; abundance: NA
CDR3nt: TGTGCCAGCAACCCAACCCCGGGACAGGGGGCGAATGAGCAGTTCTTC; CDR3aa: CASNPTPGQGANEQFF; v_gene: TRBV7-8; j_gene: TRBJ2-1; d_gene: TRBD1; abundance: NA
CDR3nt: TGTGCCAGCAGCAGGGGGGCCCAAGAGACCCAGTACTTC; CDR3aa: CASSRGAQETQYF; v_gene: TRBV5-4; j_gene: TRBJ2-5; d_gene: NA; abundance: NA
CDR3nt: TGCGCCAGCAGCCCCGAGGGGCGCCTAGCGGCTTCCTACAATGAGCAGTTCTTC; CDR3aa: CASSPEGRLAASYNEQFF; v_gene: TRBV5-1; j_gene: TRBJ2-1; d_gene: TRBD2; abundance: NA
CDR3nt: TGCGCCGTCGACGGGGGAAGCTCCTACGAGCAGTACTTC; CDR3aa: CAVDGGSSYEQYF; v_gene: TRBV10-2; j_gene: TRBJ2-7; d_gene: NA; abundance: NA
CDR3nt: TGTGCCAGCAGCCAAGACCCAACCGGCGGGGCAATGGCGAACACCATATATTTT; CDR3aa: CASSQDPTGGAMANTIYF; v_gene: TRBV3-1/TRBV3-2; j_gene: TRBJ1-3; d_gene: NA; abundance: NA
CDR3nt: TGTGCCAGCAGCCCCAGGACTATCTACAATGAGCAGTTCTTC; CDR3aa: CASSPRTIYNEQFF; v_gene: TRBV7-2; j_gene: TRBJ2-1; d_gene: NA; abundance: NA
CDR3nt: TGTGCCAGCAGCGTAGTAGCGGGAGAGACCCAGTACTTC; CDR3aa: CASSVVAGETQYF; v_gene: TRBV9; j_gene: TRBJ2-5; d_gene: TRBD2; abundance: NA
CDR3nt: TGTGCCAGCAGCTTGGGGAGGGCCCGGAAAGCTTTCTTT; CDR3aa: CASSLGRARKAFF; v_gene: TRBV5-6; j_gene: TRBJ1-1; d_gene: NA; abundance: NA
CDR3nt: TGTGCCAGCAGCTTAGGTGTGGGTAATGTCCCCCAGTACTTC; CDR3aa: CASSLGVGNVPQYF; v_gene: TRBV7-9; j_gene: TRBJ2-5; d_gene: NA; abundance: NA
CDR3nt: TGTGCCATCAGTGAGCTAGCCCTGAACCAACCTGGGGCCAACGTCCTGACTTTC; CDR3aa: CAISELALNQPGANVLTF; v_gene: TRBV10-3; j_gene: TRBJ2-6; d_gene: NA; abundance: NA
CDR3nt: TGTGCCAGCAGCTGGGCAAGCGTCAATGAGCAGTTCTTC; CDR3aa: CASSWASVNEQFF; v_gene: TRBV7-9; j_gene: TRBJ2-1; d_gene: NA; abundance: NA
CDR3nt: TGTGCCAGCAGTGAAGAGACAGTATATAGCAATCAGCCCCAGCATTTT; CDR3aa: CASSEETVYSNQPQHF; v_gene: TRBV2; j_gene: TRBJ1-5; d_gene: NA; abundance: NA
CDR3nt: TGTGCCAGCTCACCGAAGACAGTCTCCTACGAGCAGTACTTC; CDR3aa: CASSPKTVSYEQYF; v_gene: TRBV18; j_gene: TRBJ2-7; d_gene: NA; abundance: NA
CDR3nt: TGTGCCAGCAGGTCGGCTAATGAAAAACTGTTTTTT; CDR3aa: CASRSANEKLFF; v_gene: TRBV6-5; j_gene: TRBJ1-4; d_gene: NA; abundance: NA
CDR3nt: TGTGCCAGCAGACCTACAGGGGAGGCTCAGCCCCAGCATTTT; CDR3aa: CASRPTGEAQPQHF; v_gene: TRBV27; j_gene: TRBJ1-5; d_gene: TRBD1; abundance: once
CDR3nt: TGTGCCAGCAGCTCGGGACTAGCGGGGGAAGAGACCCAGTACTTC; CDR3aa: CASSSGLAGEETQYF; v_gene: TRBV7-3; j_gene: TRBJ2-5; d_gene: TRBD2; abundance: NA
CDR3nt: TGTGCCAGCAGAAGTGGACTAGAGGAGACCCAGTACTTC; CDR3aa: CASRSGLEETQYF; v_gene: TRBV5-4; j_gene: TRBJ2-5; d_gene: TRBD2; abundance: NA
CDR3nt: TGCAGCGTTGACCTTAGCGGGAGGGCCGGGCATTCGTCAGATACGCAGTATTTT; CDR3aa: CSVDLSGRAGHSSDTQYF; v_gene: TRBV29-1; j_gene: TRBJ2-3; d_gene: TRBD2; abundance: few
CDR3nt: TGCGCCAGCAGTGACGGGGACGGCTATGGCTACACCTTC; CDR3aa: CASSDGDGYGYTF; v_gene: TRBV10-1; j_gene: TRBJ1-2; d_gene: NA; abundance: NA
CDR3nt: TGCAGTGCTAGTCCCCGGGACAGGAAGAACACTGAAGCTTTCTTT; CDR3aa: CSASPRDRKNTEAFF; v_gene: TRBV20-1; j_gene: TRBJ1-1; d_gene: TRBD1; abundance: once
CDR3nt: TGCGCCAGCAGCTTGATGACCAATCAGCCCCAGCATTTT; CDR3aa: CASSLMTNQPQHF; v_gene: TRBV5-1; j_gene: TRBJ1-5; d_gene: NA; abundance: few
CDR3nt: TGTGCCAGCAGTGGAGCGGGAGGGCCTTTTTTGACAGATACGCAGTATTTT; CDR3aa: CASSGAGGPFLTDTQYF; v_gene: TRBV2; j_gene: TRBJ2-3; d_gene: TRBD2; abundance: NA
CDR3nt: TGCGCCAGCAGCCAAGATTCAGGGGCTTACCGGAATTCACCCCTCCACTTT; CDR3aa: CASSQDSGAYRNSPLHF; v_gene: TRBV4-3; j_gene: TRBJ1-6; d_gene: NA; abundance: NA
CDR3nt: TGCAGTGCTAGCCCGGGAGGACCCCTCCACTTT; CDR3aa: CSASPGGPLHF; v_gene: TRBV20-1; j_gene: TRBJ1-6; d_gene: NA; abundance: NA
CDR3nt: TGTGCCAGCAGTCAACAGGGAGTGAACACTGAAGCTTTCTTT; CDR3aa: CASSQQGVNTEAFF; v_gene: TRBV6-5; j_gene: TRBJ1-1; d_gene: NA; abundance: few
CDR3nt: TGTGCCAGCAGCGTAGGGGCTAGCGGGAGTTTGGGAGAGACCCAGTACTTC; CDR3aa: CASSVGASGSLGETQYF; v_gene: TRBV9; j_gene: TRBJ2-5; d_gene: TRBD2; abundance: NA
CDR3nt: TGCGCCAGCAGTGAGGCGGGCTCGGGGTTGCCCCAGCATTTT; CDR3aa: CASSEAGSGLPQHF; v_gene: TRBV10-2; j_gene: TRBJ1-5; d_gene: NA; abundance: once
CDR3nt: TGTGCCAGCAGTTTTGGCAATGAGCAGTTCTTC; CDR3aa: CASSFGNEQFF; v_gene: TRBV12-3/TRBV12-4; j_gene: TRBJ2-1; d_gene: NA; abundance: NA
CDR3nt: TGTGCCATCAGAGATTCCGGTAACACTGAAGCTTTCTTT; CDR3aa: CAIRDSGNTEAFF; v_gene: TRBV10-3; j_gene: TRBJ1-1; d_gene: NA; abundance: NA
CDR3nt: TGTGCCAGCGGGCGGGCCGGGGGCACCGGGGAGCTGTTTTTT; CDR3aa: CASGRAGGTGELFF; v_gene: TRBV3-1/TRBV3-2; j_gene: TRBJ2-2; d_gene: NA; abundance: NA
CDR3nt: TGTGCCAGCAGCTTTCCCGTGAAAGGGACTAGCGGGAACTACAATGAGCAGTTCTTC; CDR3aa: CASSFPVKGTSGNYNEQFF; v_gene: TRBV9; j_gene: TRBJ2-1; d_gene: TRBD2; abundance: NA
CDR3nt: TGCGCCAGCAGCTTGGCTGTGCGGTCCATCCAAGAGACCCAGTACTTC; CDR3aa: CASSLAVRSIQETQYF; v_gene: TRBV5-1; j_gene: TRBJ2-5; d_gene: NA; abundance: NA
CDR3nt: TGTGCCAGCAGTGGCGAGGTTCTAGCGGAAGAGACCCAGTACTTC; CDR3aa: CASSGEVLAEETQYF; v_gene: TRBV2; j_gene: TRBJ2-5; d_gene: TRBD2; abundance: NA
CDR3nt: TGTGCCAGCTCGAGGGGTAGCTTAACGGATACGCAGTATTTT; CDR3aa: CASSRGSLTDTQYF; v_gene: TRBV18; j_gene: TRBJ2-3; d_gene: NA; abundance: NA
CDR3nt: TGTGCCAGCAGCAGGGGACTAGCGGGACTCAATGAGCAGTTCTTC; CDR3aa: CASSRGLAGLNEQFF; v_gene: TRBV11-2; j_gene: TRBJ2-1; d_gene: TRBD2; abundance: NA
CDR3nt: TGTGCCACCAGTAAGGAAAGTGAGCAGTACTTC; CDR3aa: CATSKESEQYF; v_gene: TRBV24-1; j_gene: TRBJ2-7; d_gene: NA; abundance: NA
CDR3nt: TGTGCCAGCAGCAGGGGAGGGAGGGACCAGCCCCAGCATTTT; CDR3aa: CASSRGGRDQPQHF; v_gene: TRBV21-1; j_gene: TRBJ1-5; d_gene: NA; abundance: NA
CDR3nt: TGTGCCAGCTCACGTGGACAGGACCACACTGAAGCTTTCTTT; CDR3aa: CASSRGQDHTEAFF; v_gene: TRBV18; j_gene: TRBJ1-1; d_gene: TRBD1; abundance: NA
CDR3nt: TGTGCCAGCAGCCTCGGGACAGGGAACACTGAAGCTTTCTTT; CDR3aa: CASSLGTGNTEAFF; v_gene: TRBV6-5; j_gene: TRBJ1-1; d_gene: TRBD1; abundance: once
CDR3nt: TGTGCCAGCAGCTCGATGACTGCTACCTACGAGCAGTACTTC; CDR3aa: CASSSMTATYEQYF; v_gene: TRBV5-4; j_gene: TRBJ2-7; d_gene: NA; abundance: NA
CDR3nt: TGCGCCAGTAGGGGCGTGGAAAACATTCAGTACTTC; CDR3aa: CASRGVENIQYF; v_gene: TRBV5-1; j_gene: TRBJ2-4; d_gene: NA; abundance: once
CDR3nt: TGCGCCAGCAGCTCCACCCCATTAGGGTTCCAAGAGACCCAGTACTTC; CDR3aa: CASSSTPLGFQETQYF; v_gene: TRBV5-1; j_gene: TRBJ2-5; d_gene: NA; abundance: NA
CDR3nt: TGCAGTGCCCCCTCCTACAATGAGCAGTTCTTC; CDR3aa: CSAPSYNEQFF; v_gene: TRBV20-1; j_gene: TRBJ2-1; d_gene: NA; abundance: NA
CDR3nt: TGTGCCAGTAGTAGGGGACTAGCGGACCAAGAGACCCAGTACTTC; CDR3aa: CASSRGLADQETQYF; v_gene: TRBV19; j_gene: TRBJ2-5; d_gene: TRBD2; abundance: NA
CDR3nt: TGTGCCAGCAGTTTTTCGACGGGGACGGTAGGGCACGAGCAGTACTTC; CDR3aa: CASSFSTGTVGHEQYF; v_gene: TRBV28; j_gene: TRBJ2-7; d_gene: NA; abundance: few
CDR3nt: TGTGCCAGCAGTGAAGGGACAGTCTCTAACTATGGCTACACCTTC; CDR3aa: CASSEGTVSNYGYTF; v_gene: TRBV6-1; j_gene: TRBJ1-2; d_gene: NA; abundance: NA
CDR3nt: TGTGCCAGCAGGGAGCAGGGGAGCACCGGGGAGCTGTTTTTT; CDR3aa: CASREQGSTGELFF; v_gene: TRBV25-1; j_gene: TRBJ2-2; d_gene: NA; abundance: NA
CDR3nt: TGTGCCATCACGGACTGGATTAAGGATACGCAGTATTTT; CDR3aa: CAITDWIKDTQYF; v_gene: TRBV10-3; j_gene: TRBJ2-3; d_gene: NA; abundance: NA
CDR3nt: TGTGCCAGCAGCAATTGGGTACTAGGATCCTACGAGCAGTACTTC; CDR3aa: CASSNWVLGSYEQYF; v_gene: TRBV5-4; j_gene: TRBJ2-7; d_gene: NA; abundance: NA
CDR3nt: TGCGCCAGCAGCCTCATCGGTCAGGGGGCCGACGAGCAGTACTTC; CDR3aa: CASSLIGQGADEQYF; v_gene: TRBV5-1; j_gene: TRBJ2-7; d_gene: TRBD1; abundance: medium-sized
CDR3nt: TGCAGCGGACGGGACAGGGGGGCCTACAATGAGCAGTTCTTC; CDR3aa: CSGRDRGAYNEQFF; v_gene: TRBV29-1; j_gene: TRBJ2-1; d_gene: TRBD1; abundance: NA
CDR3nt: TGTGCCAGCAGCCCCGATAGGGTTTACAATGAGCAGTTCTTC; CDR3aa: CASSPDRVYNEQFF; v_gene: TRBV7-7; j_gene: TRBJ2-1; d_gene: NA; abundance: once
CDR3nt: TGTGCCAGCAGTTCTTCCGGCGGGACAGGTTATGGTGAGCAGTACTTC; CDR3aa: CASSSSGGTGYGEQYF; v_gene: TRBV6-5; j_gene: TRBJ2-7; d_gene: TRBD1; abundance: NA
CDR3nt: TGCAGCGTTGTTGGGGTGGGGCGCACAGATACGCAGTATTTT; CDR3aa: CSVVGVGRTDTQYF; v_gene: TRBV29-1; j_gene: TRBJ2-3; d_gene: NA; abundance: NA
CDR3nt: TGTGCCAGCAGTACAGACCCCACGCGAGAGCAGTTCTTC; CDR3aa: CASSTDPTREQFF; v_gene: TRBV6-4; j_gene: TRBJ2-1; d_gene: NA; abundance: NA
CDR3nt: TGCAGCGTCGTGGACAGGGAATTTGTCCACGAGCAGTACTTC; CDR3aa: CSVVDREFVHEQYF; v_gene: TRBV29-1; j_gene: TRBJ2-7; d_gene: TRBD1; abundance: NA